This is a list of T cell receptor beta chains from one sample in a study of blood T cell repertoires in COVID-19. Clones were sequenced by immunoSEQ multiplex PCR, and TCRdb holds only the in-frame ones, with some missing. The sample shows about 88,000 clones, nearly 90% of them seen only once. Sequencing input: peripheral blood. Receptors were obtained from a woman aged 80 or over with acute or convalescent COVID-19. Each CDR3 is given with its conserved first and last residue. A D gene is named only where the DNA matches it firmly. Rows give clone size only sometimes, using once, few, many, or a class for an expanded clone.

v_gene	abundance	j_gene	d_gene	CDR3nt	CDR3aa
TRBV3-1/TRBV3-2	.	TRBJ2-2	TRBD2	TGTGCCAGCAGCCATCCCAAGGGACTAGCGGGAGGCATTGCCGGGGAGCTGTTTTTT	CASSHPKGLAGGIAGELFF
TRBV5-5	.	TRBJ2-7	.	TGTGCCAGCAGCTTGGGATTGAGGTCCAGCTACGAGCAGTACTTC	CASSLGLRSSYEQYF
TRBV5-1	once	TRBJ2-3	TRBD2	TGCGCCAGCAGCTTGGCGTGGCTAGCGGGGGCCCCTTCAGATACGCAGTATTTT	CASSLAWLAGAPSDTQYF
TRBV28	.	TRBJ1-6	.	TGTGCCAGCAGTTTTCGCGGGGCTAATTCACCCCTCCACTTT	CASSFRGANSPLHF
TRBV28	.	TRBJ1-2	.	TGTGCCACCCATGGGGGCTTGTTAAGTGGCTACACCTTC	CATHGGLLSGYTF
TRBV5-6	.	TRBJ2-4	TRBD2	TGTGCCAGCAGCCCTTTAGCGGGCAAAAACATTCAGTACTTC	CASSPLAGKNIQYF
TRBV28	.	TRBJ1-1	.	TGTGCCAGCAGTGGTCAGACTGAAGCTTTCTTT	CASSGQTEAFF
TRBV29-1	.	TRBJ1-2	.	TGCAGCGTTGTGCAGGGGTTCTATGGCTACACCTTC	CSVVQGFYGYTF
TRBV6-5	.	TRBJ1-1	TRBD1	TGTGCCAGCAGGCGGAGACAGGGCCCTAACACTGAAGCTTTCTTT	CASRRRQGPNTEAFF
TRBV5-1	.	TRBJ1-1	.	TGCGCCAGCAGCGTGGATACAGGGAAATACACTGAAGCTTTCTTT	CASSVDTGKYTEAFF
TRBV5-1	.	TRBJ1-5	.	TGCGCCAGCAGCATAAATAGCAATCAGCCCCAGCATTTT	CASSINSNQPQHF
TRBV29-1	.	TRBJ2-6	.	TGCAGCGTTGAAAGGGGGGGCTCTGGGGCCAACGTCCTGACTTTC	CSVERGGSGANVLTF
TRBV10-2	.	TRBJ1-5	TRBD1	TGCGCCAGCACCCCCGGACAGGGCAATCAGCCCCAGCATTTT	CASTPGQGNQPQHF
TRBV7-9	.	TRBJ1-3	TRBD1	TGTGCCAGCAGCAAGCTAACAGGGGGCTCCTCTGGAAACACCATATATTTT	CASSKLTGGSSGNTIYF
TRBV25-1	.	TRBJ2-1	TRBD2	TGTGCCAGCAGTCAAACAGGGCGGGGGGGCTACAATGAGCAGTTCTTC	CASSQTGRGGYNEQFF
TRBV29-1	.	TRBJ2-4	.	TGCAGCGTTTCCAGGGAGGGGGACATTCAGTACTTC	CSVSREGDIQYF
TRBV2	.	TRBJ1-1	TRBD1	TGTGCCAGCAGGGGACAGATCACTGAAGCTTTCTTT	CASRGQITEAFF
TRBV11-2	few	TRBJ2-7	TRBD1	TGTGCCAGCACCTTATCCGGGACAGGGTACTACGAGCAGTACTTC	CASTLSGTGYYEQYF
TRBV9	.	TRBJ1-3	.	TGTGCCAGCAGCGTAGGAGGGATGGGAAACACCATATATTTT	CASSVGGMGNTIYF
TRBV10-2	.	TRBJ1-5	.	TGCGCCAGCAGTGATTACAGGGTTAGAAGCAATCAGCCCCAGCATTTT	CASSDYRVRSNQPQHF
TRBV27	few	TRBJ2-1	.	TGTGCCAGCAGTCCGATCCGGGGAATCCGCTACAATGAGCAGTTCTTC	CASSPIRGIRYNEQFF
TRBV5-4	.	TRBJ1-1	TRBD1	TGTGCCAGCAGCTCTACCGGGACAGGGAACACTGAAGCTTTCTTT	CASSSTGTGNTEAFF
TRBV5-1	.	TRBJ2-5	TRBD1	TGCGCCAGCAGCTTGGGAGCCGACAGGGAAGAGACCCAGTACTTC	CASSLGADREETQYF
TRBV6-5	.	TRBJ1-5	TRBD1	TGTGCCAGCAGGTCCGGGACAGGTATTCAGCCCCAGCATTTT	CASRSGTGIQPQHF
TRBV11-3	.	TRBJ2-2	TRBD1	TGTGCCAGCAGCTTCCGGACAGGGGCCACCGGGGAGCTGTTTTTT	CASSFRTGATGELFF
TRBV10-1	.	TRBJ2-3	.	TGCGCCAACAATTCGAGGGATTCCGAAGGGTATTTT	CANNSRDSEGYF
TRBV5-3	.	TRBJ2-3	.	TGTGCCAGAAGCTTGGCCGCAGGGTCGGGCACAGATACGCAGTATTTT	CARSLAAGSGTDTQYF
TRBV19	.	TRBJ1-3	.	TGTGCCAGTAGCGAGCCAGGGGTGCGAAACACCATATATTTT	CASSEPGVRNTIYF
TRBV5-1	.	TRBJ2-3	TRBD2	TGCGCCAGCAGCCCCGGACTAGCTTTCACAGATACGCAGTATTTT	CASSPGLAFTDTQYF
TRBV12-3/TRBV12-4	once	TRBJ2-1	.	TGTGCCACGGTACAGGCCTCCTACAATGAGCAGTTCTTC	CATVQASYNEQFF
TRBV29-1	.	TRBJ1-2	.	TGCAGCGTTGGTGGGGGCGACTATGGCTACACCTTC	CSVGGGDYGYTF
TRBV10-3	once	TRBJ2-2	.	TGTGCCATCAGTGAGTTTAGAGGATCTAGCGGGGAGCTGTTTTTT	CAISEFRGSSGELFF
TRBV28	.	TRBJ2-1	TRBD2	TGTGCCAGCAGCCTTCTGATGACCGGGACTAGACCCCATGAGCAGTTCTTC	CASSLLMTGTRPHEQFF
TRBV6-1	.	TRBJ1-1	.	TGTGCCAGCAGTGAAGCGGGAGGGTTCACTGAAGCTTTCTTT	CASSEAGGFTEAFF
TRBV7-8	once	TRBJ1-1	.	TGTGCCAGCAGCCTCGAGCATGTGGGGAGGGGGTCTGAAGCTTTCTTT	CASSLEHVGRGSEAFF
TRBV6-5	.	TRBJ2-1	.	TGTGCCAGCAGCTTATCCCTCTCCTACAATGAGCAGTTCTTC	CASSLSLSYNEQFF
TRBV9	once	TRBJ2-1	TRBD1	TGTGCCAGCAGCGTCCGGGACAGGGCCCCGGGGGAGCAGTTCTTC	CASSVRDRAPGEQFF
TRBV5-4	.	TRBJ2-5	TRBD2	TGTGCCAGCAGCGGATCAGCTAGCGGGGCGTACCAAGAGACCCAGTACTTC	CASSGSASGAYQETQYF
TRBV6-5	.	TRBJ2-1	.	TGTGCCAGCCGCCTAGCGCACTCCTACAATGAGCAGTTCTTC	CASRLAHSYNEQFF
TRBV25-1	.	TRBJ2-5	TRBD1	TGTGCCAGCGCCGGGACAGGGGGTGAGACCCAGTACTTC	CASAGTGGETQYF
TRBV5-1	.	TRBJ1-2	TRBD1	TGCGCCAGCAGAGGGGGCGACTATGGCTACACCTTC	CASRGGDYGYTF
TRBV25-1	.	TRBJ2-5	.	TGTGCCAGCAGTGAATGGGGAGGGGGATTCCAAGAGACCCAGTACTTC	CASSEWGGGFQETQYF
TRBV30	.	TRBJ1-5	.	TGTGCCTGGACAGGCCGGAATCAGCCCCAGCATTTT	CAWTGRNQPQHF
TRBV7-3	.	TRBJ2-3	TRBD2	TGTGCCAGCAGCTTAGAGGGGACTAGCTACGTTACGCAGTATTTT	CASSLEGTSYVTQYF
TRBV21-1	.	TRBJ1-3	.	TGTGCCAGCACCCTCGGGAAATCCGGAAACACCATATATTTT	CASTLGKSGNTIYF
TRBV28	.	TRBJ2-1	.	TGTGCCAGCAGGACGGAGGGGAACTCCTACAATGAGCAGTTCTTC	CASRTEGNSYNEQFF
TRBV11-2	.	TRBJ1-2	.	TGTGCCAGCAGCAGCGCTAGAGGCACCTATGGCTACACCTTC	CASSSARGTYGYTF
TRBV13	.	TRBJ2-5	TRBD2	TGTGCCAGCAGCTTAAGGTCAGGACTAGCGGGGGGGATGCAAGAGACCCAGTACTTC	CASSLRSGLAGGMQETQYF
TRBV9	.	TRBJ2-3	TRBD2	TGTGCCAGCAGCCATAGCGGGCCGAGCACAGATACGCAGTATTTT	CASSHSGPSTDTQYF
TRBV30	once	TRBJ1-6	.	TGTGCTGAAGGCGGAGATGGTTCACCCCTCCACTTT	CAEGGDGSPLHF
TRBV6-5	.	TRBJ1-3	TRBD1	TGTGCCAGCAGTCGACAGGGGGTATACGGAAACACCATATATTTT	CASSRQGVYGNTIYF